This T cell receptor (beta chain) emerged from a study of cytomegalovirus exposure and HLA in healthy donors. Study-wide results and caveats: It was shown in a later analysis that HLA-associated TCR beta chains were more clonally expanded than other, equally common chains. For TCR beta chains, V- and J-gene trimming was later linked to a missense DCLRE1C variant.

Regarding this clone: What it recognizes is unknown. Other DNA sequences in this sample translate to the same CDR3.

CDR1 LNHNV and CDR2 YYDKDF come from the germline V gene (reference sequence). The CDR3 consists of 13 residues. The J segment lost 7 bases and the V segment lost 2 bases, leaving 1 base of the junction unmatched. The PCR had 60 Vbeta and 13 Jbeta primers. In the original processing: Some 9.9 million shared chains were among approximately 80 million unique TCR beta chains counted in a later analysis. The protocol was immunoSEQ multiplex PCR, while the TCRdb copy is restricted to in-frame clones and leaves out a portion. Clone size and V and J calls were adopted from that table, with D and trimming inferred from the DNA. The sample has around 160,000 clones, approximately 79% seen once.

Sequenced input: PBMCs. The receptor was isolated from a man aged 45-65 years in good health and CMV-seropositive. V and J are TRBV15 and TRBJ2-5, with 10 positions matching TRBD1. Here the CDR3 reads CATSRRTGGTQYF. The CDR3 nucleotides are TGTGCCACCAGCAGAAGGACAGGGGGGACCCAGTACTTC.